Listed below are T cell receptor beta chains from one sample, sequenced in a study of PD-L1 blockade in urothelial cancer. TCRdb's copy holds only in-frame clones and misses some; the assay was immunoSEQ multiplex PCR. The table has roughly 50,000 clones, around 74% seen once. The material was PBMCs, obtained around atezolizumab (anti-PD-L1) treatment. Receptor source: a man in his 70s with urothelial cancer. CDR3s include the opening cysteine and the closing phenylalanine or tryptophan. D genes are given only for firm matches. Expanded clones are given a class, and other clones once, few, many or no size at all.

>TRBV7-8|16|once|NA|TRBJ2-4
CASSPRGYEAKNIQYF
TGTGCCAGCAGCCCCCGCGGATACGAGGCCAAAAACATTCAGTACTTC
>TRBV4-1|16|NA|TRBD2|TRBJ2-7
CASSQDRGTRGTEQYF
TGCGCCAGCAGCCAAGATCGCGGGACTAGAGGCACCGAGCAGTACTTC
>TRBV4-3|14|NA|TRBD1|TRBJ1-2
CASSQTTGVYGYTF
TGCGCCAGCAGCCAAACCACAGGGGTCTATGGCTACACCTTC
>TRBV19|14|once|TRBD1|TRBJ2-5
CASSPTGGRETQYF
TGTGCCAGTAGCCCTACAGGGGGCAGGGAGACCCAGTACTTC
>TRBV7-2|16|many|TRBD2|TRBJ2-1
CASSRLAGKSYNEQFF
TGTGCCAGCAGCCGTCTAGCGGGGAAATCCTACAATGAGCAGTTCTTC
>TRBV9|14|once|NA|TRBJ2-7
CASSVTGSSYEQYF
TGTGCCAGCAGCGTAACGGGAAGCTCCTACGAGCAGTACTTC
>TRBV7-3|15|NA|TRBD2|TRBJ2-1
CASSSSGGSYNEQFF
TGTGCCAGCAGCTCTTCGGGGGGTTCCTACAATGAGCAGTTCTTC
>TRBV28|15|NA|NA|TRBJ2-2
CASSPPGVNTGELFF
TGTGCCAGCAGTCCTCCGGGAGTAAACACCGGGGAGCTGTTTTTT
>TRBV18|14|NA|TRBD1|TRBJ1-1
CASSPGQGGTEAFF
TGTGCCAGCTCACCTGGACAGGGAGGCACTGAAGCTTTCTTT
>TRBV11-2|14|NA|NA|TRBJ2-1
CASSPRHIYNEQFF
TGTGCCAGCAGCCCCCGACATATATACAATGAGCAGTTCTTC
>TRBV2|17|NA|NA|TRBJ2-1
CASSEARAGRRYNEQFF
TGTGCCAGCAGTGAAGCGAGGGCCGGGCGAAGGTACAATGAGCAGTTCTTC
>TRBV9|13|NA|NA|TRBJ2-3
CASSVVTRDTQYF
TGTGCCAGCAGCGTAGTTACTAGGGATACGCAGTATTTT
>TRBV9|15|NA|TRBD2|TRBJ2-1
CASSPRLAGFNEQFF
TGTGCCAGCAGCCCCCGGTTAGCGGGATTCAATGAGCAGTTCTTC
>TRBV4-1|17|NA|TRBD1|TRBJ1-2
CASSQDMGQGIRFGYTF
TGCGCCAGCAGCCAAGATATGGGACAGGGGATCCGCTTTGGCTACACCTTC
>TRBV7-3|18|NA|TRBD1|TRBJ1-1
CASSLTRVVGQGNTEAFF
TGTGCCAGCAGCTTAACGCGGGTCGTTGGACAGGGGAACACTGAAGCTTTCTTT
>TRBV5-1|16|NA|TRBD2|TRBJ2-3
CASSYGTSGSTDTQYF
TGCGCCAGCAGCTACGGGACTAGCGGAAGCACAGATACGCAGTATTTT
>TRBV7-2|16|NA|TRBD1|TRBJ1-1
CASSLGQGRLGTEAFF
TGTGCCAGCAGCCTCGGACAGGGAAGGCTTGGCACTGAAGCTTTCTTT
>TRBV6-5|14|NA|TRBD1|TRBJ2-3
CASRRQGGTDTQYF
TGTGCCTCACGAAGACAGGGGGGTACAGATACGCAGTATTTT
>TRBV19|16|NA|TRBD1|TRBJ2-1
CASSPTGVGSYNEQFF
TGTGCCAGTAGCCCAACAGGGGTCGGCTCCTACAATGAGCAGTTCTTC
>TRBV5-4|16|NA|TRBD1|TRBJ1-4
CASSSSTGTENEKLFF
TGTGCCAGCAGCTCCTCGACCGGGACAGAGAATGAAAAACTGTTTTTT
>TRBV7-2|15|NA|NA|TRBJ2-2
CASSPDLRITGDLFF
TGTGCCAGCAGCCCAGACCTTCGCATCACCGGGGATCTGTTTTTT
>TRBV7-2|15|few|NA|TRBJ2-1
CASVGGDRRWNEQFF
TGTGCCAGCGTCGGAGGGGACCGCCGTTGGAATGAGCAGTTCTTC
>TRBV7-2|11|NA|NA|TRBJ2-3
CASSSPYTQYF
TGTGCCAGCAGCTCCCCCTATACGCAGTATTTT
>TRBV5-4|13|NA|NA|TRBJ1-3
CASSEGSRNTIYF
TGTGCCAGCAGCGAGGGTAGCAGAAACACCATATATTTT
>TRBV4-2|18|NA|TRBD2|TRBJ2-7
CASSQMGAQAGGSYEQYF
TGTGCCAGCAGCCAAATGGGGGCCCAGGCGGGGGGATCCTACGAGCAGTACTTC
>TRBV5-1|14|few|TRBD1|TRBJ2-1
CASSEPGQGSEQFF
TGCGCCAGCAGCGAGCCCGGACAGGGTAGTGAGCAGTTCTTC
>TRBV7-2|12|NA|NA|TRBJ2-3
CASSYRADTQYF
TGTGCCAGCAGCTATCGGGCAGATACGCAGTATTTT
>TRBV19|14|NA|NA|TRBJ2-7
CASSITRQVYEQYF
TGTGCCAGTAGTATAACCAGACAGGTCTACGAGCAGTACTTC
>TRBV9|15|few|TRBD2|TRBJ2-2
CASSVDPGGTGELFF
TGTGCCAGCAGCGTAGATCCGGGGGGAACCGGGGAGCTGTTTTTT